Described below is a single T cell receptor beta chain sequence and its context. The specificity of this receptor is unknown. It has no much larger one-base neighbor in the sample; base qualities were not kept. This entry belongs to a study of regulatory T cells in long-lasting Graves disease (dated by TCRdb to the early 2020s). For the wider study: To count as having persistent Graves' disease, a patient had to have received antithyroid drug treatment for over 5 years with TSH receptor autoantibodies remaining persistently positive. The study was conducted in China and was registered as a clinical trial. A total of roughly 35 samples were covered by TCR sequencing, comprising approximately 13 persistent and around 20 newly diagnosed Graves' disease patients. On average, persistent Graves' disease patients in the clinical cohort had been on antithyroid drugs for approximately ten years. Peripheral blood TCR sequencing and RNA sequencing compared persistent Graves' disease patients with newly diagnosed Graves' disease patients.

Based on the germline V gene (reference sequence), the CDR1 and CDR2 sequences are LNHDA and SQIVND. Between the V and J ends, shortened by 3 bases and 6 bases respectively, the junction contains 12 bases. Inclusive of the bounding cysteine and phenylalanine, the CDR3 is 14 residues long. The retained sequence is limited to the CDR3, 42 bases, with the frame set at the first base. General study outcomes and caveats: Sequencing and analysis were limited to the TCR beta chain. TRBV28, TRBJ1-2 and TRBJ2-5 were preferentially used in persistent disease, while TRBV20-1 and TRBJ2-1 were favored in newly diagnosed disease. Persistent Graves' disease patients showed lower TCR Shannon entropy and fewer highly expanded clones than newly diagnosed patients, suggesting clonal expansion. Because the primary lesion, thyroid tissue, could not be accessed, the study looked at peripheral blood alone. More public clonotypes were shared among persistent patients (roughly 2,900) than among newly diagnosed patients (more than 900). As a limitation, the authors acknowledged that the small sample size may reduce accuracy.

What the time point label conveys for this sample: persistent/refractory GD, antithyroid drugs over 5 years with positive TRAb. For both TCR sequencing and RNA sequencing, RNA was extracted from PBMCs using TRIzol. The diagnosis of Graves' disease followed American Thyroid Association guidelines. Patients were recruited from an endocrinology department in Xi'an, China. Each patient gave approximately 9 milliliters of peripheral blood, collected in an EDTA anticoagulant tube. PBMCs were isolated by Ficoll Paque Plus density gradient separation without further T cell sorting. RNA quality was checked with an Agilent 2100 Bioanalyzer and agarose gel, and concentration with a NanoDrop 2000. The library relied on multiplex PCR. The run used an Illumina HiSeq 4000. TCR beta libraries were built with iRepertoire HTBI primers and Arm-PCR amplification of CDR3 regions. PCR products were gel purified before sequencing. The paper's data handling went like this. Across samples, approximately 68 TRBV and 13 to 15 TRBJ segments were identified and used for gene usage analysis of CDR3 amino acid clonotypes. COPE and FqMerger were used to merge filtered high-quality paired reads into contigs. BLAST was used to align contigs to IMGT TRBV, TRBD and TRBJ reference genes, with CDR3 defined following IMGT. Clonotypes above 0.1% frequency were classified as highly expanded clones. Shannon entropy served as the measure of repertoire diversity, while the Gini coefficient captured V-J evenness. Clonotypes shared by more than one individual were considered public. The raw public reads went through TCRdb reprocessing: fastp at Q25, MiXCR clone calling, in-frame beta chains kept. Under each unique CDR3 protein, matching rows form one entry showing the most common genes and DNA. The V and J calls reflect TCRdb's pipeline rather than the authors' work. This sample holds 650,000 to 850,000 distinct CDR3 sequences; around 32% were observed only once. Roughly 40% of the sample comes from the top ten.

This clonotype was sampled from a female donor with Graves disease. Sequencing was performed on peripheral blood mononuclear cells (PBMCs), taken when the disease was refractory, from a patient treated with antithyroid drugs. This chain is built from TRBV19 and TRBJ1-5; perhaps TRBD1 is the D gene, with 6 bases matching. The CDR3 corresponds to CASSISGGRQPQHF. The nucleotide sequence reads TGTGCCAGTAGTATTTCGGGGGGCCGTCAGCCCCAGCATTTT.